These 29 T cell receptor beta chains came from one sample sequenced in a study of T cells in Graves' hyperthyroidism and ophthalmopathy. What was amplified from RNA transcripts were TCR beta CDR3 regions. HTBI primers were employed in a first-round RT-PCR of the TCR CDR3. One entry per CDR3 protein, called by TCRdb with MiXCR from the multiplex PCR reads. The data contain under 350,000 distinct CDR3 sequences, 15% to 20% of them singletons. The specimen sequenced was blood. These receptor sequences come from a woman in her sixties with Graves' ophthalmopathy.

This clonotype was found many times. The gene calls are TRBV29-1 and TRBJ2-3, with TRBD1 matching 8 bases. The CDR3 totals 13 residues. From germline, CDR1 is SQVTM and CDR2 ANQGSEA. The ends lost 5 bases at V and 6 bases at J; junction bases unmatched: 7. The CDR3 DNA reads TGCAGCGTTTGGACAGGGTCTTTGGATACGCAGTATTTT. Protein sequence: CSVWTGSLDTQYF.

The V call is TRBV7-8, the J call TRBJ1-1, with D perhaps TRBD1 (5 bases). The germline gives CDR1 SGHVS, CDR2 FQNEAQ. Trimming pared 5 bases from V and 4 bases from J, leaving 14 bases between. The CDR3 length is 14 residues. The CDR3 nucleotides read TGTGCCAGCAGCCCCCTGGGGCTGATCACTGAAGCTTTCTTT. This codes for CASSPLGLITEAFF. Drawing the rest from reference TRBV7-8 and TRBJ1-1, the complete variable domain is GAGVSQSPRYKVAKRGQDVALRCDPISGHVSLFWYQQALGQGPEFLTYFQNEAQLDKSGLPSDRFFAERPEGSVSTLKIQRTQQEDSAVYLCASSPLGLITEAFFGQGTRLTVV.

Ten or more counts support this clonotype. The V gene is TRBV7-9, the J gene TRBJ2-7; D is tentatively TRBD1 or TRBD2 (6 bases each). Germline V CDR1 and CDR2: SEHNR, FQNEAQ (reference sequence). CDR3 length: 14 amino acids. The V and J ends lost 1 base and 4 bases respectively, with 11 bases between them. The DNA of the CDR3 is TGTGCCAGCAGCTTAGATGGGGGGCTATACGAGCAGTACTTC. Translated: CASSLDGGLYEQYF.

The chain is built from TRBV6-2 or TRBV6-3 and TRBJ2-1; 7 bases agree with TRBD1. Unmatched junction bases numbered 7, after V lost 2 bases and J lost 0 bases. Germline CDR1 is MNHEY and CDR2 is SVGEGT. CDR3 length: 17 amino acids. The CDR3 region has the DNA TGTGCCAGCAGTTACAGTCCAGGGGACAGCTCCTACAATGAGCAGTTCTTC. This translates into CASSYSPGDSSYNEQFF.

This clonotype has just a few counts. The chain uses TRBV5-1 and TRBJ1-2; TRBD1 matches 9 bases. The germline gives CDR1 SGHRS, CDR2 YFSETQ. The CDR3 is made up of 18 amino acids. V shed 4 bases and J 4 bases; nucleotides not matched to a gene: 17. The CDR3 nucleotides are TGCGCCAGCAGCCCAATCCCTCCGGGACAGGGTATTTTCTATGGCTACACCTTC. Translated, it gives CASSPIPPGQGIFYGYTF.

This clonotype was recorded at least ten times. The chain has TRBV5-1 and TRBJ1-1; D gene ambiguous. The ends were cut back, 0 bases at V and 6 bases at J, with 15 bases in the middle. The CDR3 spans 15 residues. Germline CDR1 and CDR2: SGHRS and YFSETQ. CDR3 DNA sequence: TGCGCCAGCAGCTTGGATCCTAAAGCGGGCGCTGAAGCTTTCTTT. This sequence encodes CASSLDPKAGAEAFF.

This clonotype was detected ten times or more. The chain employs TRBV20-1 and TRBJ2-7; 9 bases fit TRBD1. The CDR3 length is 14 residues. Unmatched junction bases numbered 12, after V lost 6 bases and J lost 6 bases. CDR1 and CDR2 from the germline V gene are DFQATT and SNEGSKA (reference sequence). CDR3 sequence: CSAPGQGARGEQYF. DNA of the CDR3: TGCAGTGCCCCGGGACAGGGAGCCAGGGGCGAGCAGTACTTC.

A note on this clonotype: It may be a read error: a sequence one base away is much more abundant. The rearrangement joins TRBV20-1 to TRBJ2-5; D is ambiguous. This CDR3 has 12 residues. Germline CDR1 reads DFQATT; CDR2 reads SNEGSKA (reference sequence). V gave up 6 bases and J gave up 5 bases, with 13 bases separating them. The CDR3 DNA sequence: TGCAGTGCCTCGGACCAGCTGGAGACCCAGTACTTC. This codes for CSASDQLETQYF.

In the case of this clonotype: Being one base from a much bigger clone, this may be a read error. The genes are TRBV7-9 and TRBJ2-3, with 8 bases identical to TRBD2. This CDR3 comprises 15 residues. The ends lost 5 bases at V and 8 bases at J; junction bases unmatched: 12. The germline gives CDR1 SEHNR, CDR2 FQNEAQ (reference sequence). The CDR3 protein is CASSHPQAAGGTQYF. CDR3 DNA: TGTGCCAGCAGCCATCCCCAGGCCGCGGGGGGTACGCAGTATTTT.

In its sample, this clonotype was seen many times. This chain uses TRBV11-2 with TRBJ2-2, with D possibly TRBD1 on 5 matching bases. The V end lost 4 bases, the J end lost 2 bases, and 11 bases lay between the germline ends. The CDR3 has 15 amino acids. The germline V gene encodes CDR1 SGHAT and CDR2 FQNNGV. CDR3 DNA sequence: TGTGCCAGCAGCTCGTCCAGGGAAAACACCGGGGAGCTGTTTTTT. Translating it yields CASSSSRENTGELFF.

CDR3 amino acids: CASSLVAGARDGYTF. CDR3 DNA sequence: TGTGCCAGCAGTTTAGTGGCCGGAGCTCGAGATGGCTACACCTTC. The chain combines TRBV12-3 or TRBV12-4 with TRBJ1-2; unclear D gene. V lost 1 base, J lost 6 bases, and 15 bases lay in between. This CDR3 contains 15 residues.

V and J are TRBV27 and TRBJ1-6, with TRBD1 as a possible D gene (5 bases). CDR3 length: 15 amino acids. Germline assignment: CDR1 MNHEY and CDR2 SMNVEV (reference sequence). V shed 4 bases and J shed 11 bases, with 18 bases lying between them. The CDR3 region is CASSSQQGLSPPLHF. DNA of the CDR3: TGTGCCAGCAGTTCCCAGCAGGGTTTGTCTCCACCCCTCCACTTT.

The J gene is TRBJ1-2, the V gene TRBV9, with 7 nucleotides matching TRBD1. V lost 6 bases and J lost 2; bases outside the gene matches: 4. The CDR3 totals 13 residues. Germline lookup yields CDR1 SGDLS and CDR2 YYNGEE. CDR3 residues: CASTAQGNYGYTF. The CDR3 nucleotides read TGTGCCAGCACCGCACAGGGGAACTATGGCTACACCTTC. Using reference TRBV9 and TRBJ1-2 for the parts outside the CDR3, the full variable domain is DSGVTQTPKHLITATGQRVTLRCSPRSGDLSVYWYQQSLDQGLQFLIQYYNGEERAKGNILERFSAQQFPDLHSELNLSSLELGDSALYFCASTAQGNYGYTFGSGTRLTVV.

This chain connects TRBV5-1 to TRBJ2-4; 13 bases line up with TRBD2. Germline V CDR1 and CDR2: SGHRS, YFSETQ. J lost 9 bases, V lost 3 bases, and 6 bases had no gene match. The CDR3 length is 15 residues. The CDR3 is CASSSTSGRGGIQYF. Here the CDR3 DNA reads TGCGCCAGCAGCTCTACTAGCGGGAGGGGCGGCATTCAGTACTTC.

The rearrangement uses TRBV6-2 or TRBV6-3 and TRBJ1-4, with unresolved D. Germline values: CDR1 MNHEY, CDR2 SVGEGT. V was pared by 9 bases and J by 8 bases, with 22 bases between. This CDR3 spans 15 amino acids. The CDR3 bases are TGTGCCAGTCGGACCCAGCGGACCCAACTCGAAAAACTGTTTTTT. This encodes CASRTQRTQLEKLFF.

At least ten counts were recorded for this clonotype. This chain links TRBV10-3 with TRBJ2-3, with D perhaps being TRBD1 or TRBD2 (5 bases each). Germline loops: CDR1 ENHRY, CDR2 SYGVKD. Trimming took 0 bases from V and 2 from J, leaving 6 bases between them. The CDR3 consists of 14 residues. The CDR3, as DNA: TGTGCCATCAGTGAGTCGGGGACCACAGATACGCAGTATTTT. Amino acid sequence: CAISESGTTDTQYF.

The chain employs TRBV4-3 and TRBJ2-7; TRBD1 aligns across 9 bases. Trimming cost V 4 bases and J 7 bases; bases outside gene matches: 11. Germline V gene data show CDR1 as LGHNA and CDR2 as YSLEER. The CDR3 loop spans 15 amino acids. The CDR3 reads CASSLRTGVGDEQYF. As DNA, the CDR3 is TGCGCCAGCAGCCTGAGGACAGGGGTTGGTGATGAGCAGTACTTC.

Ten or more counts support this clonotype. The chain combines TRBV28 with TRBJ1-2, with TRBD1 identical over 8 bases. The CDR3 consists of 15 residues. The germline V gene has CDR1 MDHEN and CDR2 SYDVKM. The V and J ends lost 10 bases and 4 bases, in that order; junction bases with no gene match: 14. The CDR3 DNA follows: TGTGCCATCAAGAAGGCAGGGGGCCGTGTCTATGGCTACACCTTC. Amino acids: CAIKKAGGRVYGYTF.

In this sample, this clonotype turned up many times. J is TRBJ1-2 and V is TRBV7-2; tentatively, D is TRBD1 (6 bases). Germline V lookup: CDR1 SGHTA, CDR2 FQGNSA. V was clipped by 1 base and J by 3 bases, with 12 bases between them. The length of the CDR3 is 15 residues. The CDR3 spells CASSLGPGQYYGYTF. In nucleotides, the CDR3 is TGTGCCAGCAGCTTAGGTCCCGGACAGTACTATGGCTACACCTTC.

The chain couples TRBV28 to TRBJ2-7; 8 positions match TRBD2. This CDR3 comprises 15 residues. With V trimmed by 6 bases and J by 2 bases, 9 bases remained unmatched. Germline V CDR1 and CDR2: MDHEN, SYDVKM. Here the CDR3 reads CASRIRLASAYEQYF. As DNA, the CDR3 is TGTGCCAGCAGGATACGACTAGCGTCAGCCTACGAGCAGTACTTC.

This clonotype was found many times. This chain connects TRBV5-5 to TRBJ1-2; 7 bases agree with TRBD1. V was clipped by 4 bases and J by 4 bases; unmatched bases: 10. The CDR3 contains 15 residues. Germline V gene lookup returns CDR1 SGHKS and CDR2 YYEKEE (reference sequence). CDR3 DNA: TGTGCCAGCAGCGCGCAGGGGGATTGGGTCTATGGCTACACCTTC. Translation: CASSAQGDWVYGYTF.

The CDR3 is CASSIPTAQETQYF. CDR3 in DNA: TGTGCCAGTAGTATTCCGACAGCCCAAGAGACCCAGTACTTC. The gene calls are TRBV19 and TRBJ2-5; D might be TRBD1 (5 bases). This CDR3 region has 14 residues. The V end was cut by 3 bases, the J end by 1 base, with 9 bases between. In germline, CDR1 is LNHDA, CDR2 SQIVND (reference sequence).

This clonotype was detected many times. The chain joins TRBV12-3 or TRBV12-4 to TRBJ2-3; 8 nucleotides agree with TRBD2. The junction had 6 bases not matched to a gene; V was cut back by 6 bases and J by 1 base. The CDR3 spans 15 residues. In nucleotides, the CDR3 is TGTGCCAGCAGAGGGCGAGCGGGAGGCACAGATACGCAGTATTTT. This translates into CASRGRAGGTDTQYF.

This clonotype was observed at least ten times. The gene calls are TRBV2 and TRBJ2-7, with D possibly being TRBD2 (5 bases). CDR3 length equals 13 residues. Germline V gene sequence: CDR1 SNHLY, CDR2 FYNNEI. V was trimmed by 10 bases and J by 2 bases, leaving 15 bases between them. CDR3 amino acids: CATRRSKTYEQYF. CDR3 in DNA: TGTGCCACTCGGAGGTCAAAAACCTACGAGCAGTACTTC. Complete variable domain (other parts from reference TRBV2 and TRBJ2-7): EPEVTQTPSHQVTQMGQEVILRCVPISNHLYFYWYRQILGQKVEFLVSFYNNEISEKSEIFDDQFSVERPDGSNFTLKIRSTKLEDSAMYFCATRRSKTYEQYFGPGTRLTVT.

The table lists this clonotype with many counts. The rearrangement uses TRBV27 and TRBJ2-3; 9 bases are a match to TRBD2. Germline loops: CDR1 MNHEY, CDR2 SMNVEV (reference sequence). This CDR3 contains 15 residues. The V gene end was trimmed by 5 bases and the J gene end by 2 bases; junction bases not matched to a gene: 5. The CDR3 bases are TGTGCCAGCAGTCCTCTAGCGGGGCCCACAGATACGCAGTATTTT. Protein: CASSPLAGPTDTQYF.

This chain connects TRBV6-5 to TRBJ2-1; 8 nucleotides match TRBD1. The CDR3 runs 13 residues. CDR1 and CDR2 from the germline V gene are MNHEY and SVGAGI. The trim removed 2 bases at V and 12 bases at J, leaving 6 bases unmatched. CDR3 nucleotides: TGTGCCAGCAGTTACGCCGACAGGGGAAGGCAGTTCTTC. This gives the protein CASSYADRGRQFF.

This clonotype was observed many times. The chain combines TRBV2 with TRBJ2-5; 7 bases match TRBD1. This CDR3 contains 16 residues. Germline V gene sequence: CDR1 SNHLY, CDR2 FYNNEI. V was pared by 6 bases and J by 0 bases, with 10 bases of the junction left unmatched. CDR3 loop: CASSPYRDSHQETQYF. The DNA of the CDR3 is TGTGCCAGCAGCCCATACCGGGACAGTCACCAAGAGACCCAGTACTTC.

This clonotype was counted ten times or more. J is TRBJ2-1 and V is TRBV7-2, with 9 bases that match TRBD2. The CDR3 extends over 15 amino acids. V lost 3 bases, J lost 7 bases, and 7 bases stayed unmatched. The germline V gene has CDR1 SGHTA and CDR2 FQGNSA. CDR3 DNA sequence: TGTGCCAGCAGCTTTCAACTAGCGGGCAAGAATGAGCAGTTCTTC. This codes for CASSFQLAGKNEQFF.

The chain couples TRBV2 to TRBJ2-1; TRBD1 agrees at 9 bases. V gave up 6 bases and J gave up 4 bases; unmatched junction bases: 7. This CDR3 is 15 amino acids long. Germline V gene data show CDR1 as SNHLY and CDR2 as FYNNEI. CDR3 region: CASRADRGEYNEQFF. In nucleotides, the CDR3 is TGTGCCAGCAGGGCAGACAGGGGGGAGTACAATGAGCAGTTCTTC.